The entry below describes one T cell receptor beta chain. Its antigen remains unidentified. The method was immunoSEQ multiplex PCR; TCRdb's version includes in-frame clones alone and lacks a portion of them. The sample has about 8,400 clones; around 84% are singletons. The CDR3 is 15 residues long. The V and J ends lost 3 bases and 4 bases respectively, with 13 bases between them. Germline V lookup: CDR1 MNHEY, CDR2 SMNVEV (reference sequence). The entry originates in a study of T cell repertoires in ileal Crohn's disease. The study's findings and limits: Compared with non-smokers, active smokers at surgery showed more clonal expansions.

The V and J genes are TRBV27 and TRBJ2-1; TRBD1 is a possible D gene (6 bases). Sequenced material: ileal tissue. This TCR was sampled from an adult with Crohn's disease. The CDR3: CASSFGDIRYNEQFF. The CDR3 coding sequence is TGTGCCAGCAGTTTCGGGGACATAAGGTACAATGAGCAGTTCTTC.